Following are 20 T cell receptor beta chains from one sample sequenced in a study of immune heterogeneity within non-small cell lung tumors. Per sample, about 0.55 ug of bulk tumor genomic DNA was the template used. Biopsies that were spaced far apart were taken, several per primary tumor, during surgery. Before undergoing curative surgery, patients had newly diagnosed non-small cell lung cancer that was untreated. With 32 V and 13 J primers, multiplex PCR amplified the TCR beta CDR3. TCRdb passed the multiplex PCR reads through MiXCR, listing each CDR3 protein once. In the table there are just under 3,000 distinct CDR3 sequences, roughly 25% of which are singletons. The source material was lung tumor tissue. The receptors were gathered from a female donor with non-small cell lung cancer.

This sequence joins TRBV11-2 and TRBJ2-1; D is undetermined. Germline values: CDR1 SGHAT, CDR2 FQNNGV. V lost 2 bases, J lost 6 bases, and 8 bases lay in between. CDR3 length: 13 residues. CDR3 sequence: CASSLSSSNEQFF. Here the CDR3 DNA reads TGTGCCAGCAGCTTATCCAGCTCCAATGAGCAGTTCTTC. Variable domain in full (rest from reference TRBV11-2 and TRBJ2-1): EAGVAQSPRYKIIEKRQSVAFWCNPISGHATLYWYQQILGQGPKLLIQFQNNGVVDDSQLPKDRFSAERLKGVDSTLKIQPAKLEDSAVYLCASSLSSSNEQFFGPGTRLTVL.

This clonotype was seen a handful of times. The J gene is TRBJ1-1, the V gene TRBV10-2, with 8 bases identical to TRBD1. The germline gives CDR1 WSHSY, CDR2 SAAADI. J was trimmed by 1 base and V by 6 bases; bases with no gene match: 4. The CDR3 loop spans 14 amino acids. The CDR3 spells CASRQGEGNTEAFF. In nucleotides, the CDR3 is TGCGCCAGCAGACAGGGGGAGGGGAACACTGAAGCTTTCTTT.

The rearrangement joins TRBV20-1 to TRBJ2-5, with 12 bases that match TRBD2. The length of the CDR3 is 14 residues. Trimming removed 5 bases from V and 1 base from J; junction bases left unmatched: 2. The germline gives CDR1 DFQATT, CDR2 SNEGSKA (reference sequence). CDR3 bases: TGCAGTGCTCGGACTAGCGGGATCCAAGAGACCCAGTACTTC. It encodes CSARTSGIQETQYF.

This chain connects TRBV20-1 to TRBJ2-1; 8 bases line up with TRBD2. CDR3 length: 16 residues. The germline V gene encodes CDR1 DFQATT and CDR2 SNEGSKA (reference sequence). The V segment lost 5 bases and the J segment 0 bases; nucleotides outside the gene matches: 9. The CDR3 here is CSASNLAGSSYNEQFF. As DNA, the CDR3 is TGCAGTGCTTCGAATCTAGCGGGCAGCTCCTACAATGAGCAGTTCTTC.

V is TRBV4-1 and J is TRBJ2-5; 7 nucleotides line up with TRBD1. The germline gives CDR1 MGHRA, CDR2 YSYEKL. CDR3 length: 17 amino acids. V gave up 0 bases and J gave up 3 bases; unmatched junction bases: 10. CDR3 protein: CASSQDWDRGLKETQYF. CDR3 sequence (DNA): TGCGCCAGCAGCCAAGATTGGGACAGAGGATTAAAAGAGACCCAGTACTTC.

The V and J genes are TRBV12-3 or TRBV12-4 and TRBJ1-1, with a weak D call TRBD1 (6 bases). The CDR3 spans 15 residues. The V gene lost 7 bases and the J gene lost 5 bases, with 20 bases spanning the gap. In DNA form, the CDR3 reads TGTGCCAGCACCTTGGGGGGAGGGGGAAGGACTGAAGCTTTCTTT. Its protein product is CASTLGGGGRTEAFF.

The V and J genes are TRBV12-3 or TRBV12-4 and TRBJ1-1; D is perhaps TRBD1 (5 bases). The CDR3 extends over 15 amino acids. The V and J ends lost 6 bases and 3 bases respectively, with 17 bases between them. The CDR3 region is CASSPGSGGDTEAFF. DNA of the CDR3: TGTGCCAGCAGCCCGGGGAGTGGGGGGGACACTGAAGCTTTCTTT.

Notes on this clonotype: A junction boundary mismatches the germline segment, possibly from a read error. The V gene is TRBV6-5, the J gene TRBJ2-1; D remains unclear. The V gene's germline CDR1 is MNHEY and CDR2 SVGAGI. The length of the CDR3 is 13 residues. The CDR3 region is CDSSYSRGDEQFF. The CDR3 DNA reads TGTGACAGCAGTTACTCGAGAGGCGATGAGCAGTTCTTC.

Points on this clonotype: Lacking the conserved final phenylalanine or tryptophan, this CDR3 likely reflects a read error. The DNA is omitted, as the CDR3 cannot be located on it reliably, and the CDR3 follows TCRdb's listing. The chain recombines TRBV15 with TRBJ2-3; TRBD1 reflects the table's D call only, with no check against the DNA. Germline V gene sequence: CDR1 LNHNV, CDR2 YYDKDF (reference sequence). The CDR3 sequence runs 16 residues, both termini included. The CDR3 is CATRAGTGTYEQYFGP.

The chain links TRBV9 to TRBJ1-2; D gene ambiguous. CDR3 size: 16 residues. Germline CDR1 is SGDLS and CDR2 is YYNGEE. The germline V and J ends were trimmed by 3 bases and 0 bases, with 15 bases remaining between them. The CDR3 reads CASSGSQTPANYGYTF. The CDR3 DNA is TGTGCCAGCAGCGGATCCCAAACCCCAGCTAACTATGGCTACACCTTC.

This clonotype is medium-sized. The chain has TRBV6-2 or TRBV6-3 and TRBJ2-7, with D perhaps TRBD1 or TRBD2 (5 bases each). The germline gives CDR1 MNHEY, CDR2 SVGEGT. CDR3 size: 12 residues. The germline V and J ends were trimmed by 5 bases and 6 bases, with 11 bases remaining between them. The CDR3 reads CASSNGGREQYF. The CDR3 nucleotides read TGTGCCAGCAGTAATGGGGGACGCGAGCAGTACTTC.

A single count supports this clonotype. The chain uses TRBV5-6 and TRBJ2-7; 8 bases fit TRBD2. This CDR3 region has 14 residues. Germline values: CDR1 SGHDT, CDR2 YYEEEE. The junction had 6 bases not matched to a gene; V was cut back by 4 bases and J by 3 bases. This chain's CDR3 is CASSPGLGFYEQYF. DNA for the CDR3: TGTGCCAGCAGCCCGGGACTAGGCTTCTACGAGCAGTACTTC.

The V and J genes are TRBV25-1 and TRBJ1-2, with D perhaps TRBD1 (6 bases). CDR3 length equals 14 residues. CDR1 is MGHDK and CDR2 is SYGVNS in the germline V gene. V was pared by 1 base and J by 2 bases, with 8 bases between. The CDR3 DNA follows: TGTGCCAGCAGTGAATGGGGACAAAACTATGGCTACACCTTC. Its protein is CASSEWGQNYGYTF.

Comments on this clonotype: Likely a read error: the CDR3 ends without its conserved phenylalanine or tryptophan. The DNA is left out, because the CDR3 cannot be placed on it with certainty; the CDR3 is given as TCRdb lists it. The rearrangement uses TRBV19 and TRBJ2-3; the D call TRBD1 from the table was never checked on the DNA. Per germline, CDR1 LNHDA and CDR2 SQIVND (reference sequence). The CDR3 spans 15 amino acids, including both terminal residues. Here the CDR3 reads CASSMGTSGEQYFGP.

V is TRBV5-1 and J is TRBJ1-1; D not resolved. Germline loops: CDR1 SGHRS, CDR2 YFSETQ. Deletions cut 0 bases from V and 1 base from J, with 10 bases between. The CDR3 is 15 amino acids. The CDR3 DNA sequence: TGCGCCAGCAGCTTGGAGGACGGAAGGAACACTGAAGCTTTCTTT. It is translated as CASSLEDGRNTEAFF. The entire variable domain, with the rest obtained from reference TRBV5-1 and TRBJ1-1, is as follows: KAGVTQTPRYLIKTRGQQVTLSCSPISGHRSVSWYQQTPGQGLQFLFEYFSETQRNKGNFPGRFSGRQFSNSRSEMNVSTLELGDSALYLCASSLEDGRNTEAFFGQGTRLTVV.

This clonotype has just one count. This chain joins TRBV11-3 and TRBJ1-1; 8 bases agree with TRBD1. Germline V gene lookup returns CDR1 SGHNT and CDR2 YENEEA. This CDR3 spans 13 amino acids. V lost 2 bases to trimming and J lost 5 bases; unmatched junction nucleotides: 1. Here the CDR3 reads CASSLRQGTEAFF. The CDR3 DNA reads TGTGCCAGCAGCTTACGACAGGGGACTGAAGCTTTCTTT.

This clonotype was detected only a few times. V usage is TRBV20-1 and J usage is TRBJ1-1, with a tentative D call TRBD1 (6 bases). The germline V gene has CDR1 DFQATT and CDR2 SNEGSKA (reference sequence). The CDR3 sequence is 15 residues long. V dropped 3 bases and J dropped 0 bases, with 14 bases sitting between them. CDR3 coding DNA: TGCAGTGCTAGTCCATATGACAGGTTGAACACTGAAGCTTTCTTT. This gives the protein CSASPYDRLNTEAFF.

CDR3 DNA: TGTGCCAGCAGCCAAGATGAGATAGAGGAGTACACCTTC. It translates to CASSQDEIEEYTF. V gene TRBV3-1 combines with J gene TRBJ1-2; D unclear. This CDR3 comprises 13 residues. Trimming removed 0 bases at V and 11 bases at J, with 13 bases between. Germline lookup yields CDR1 LGHDT and CDR2 YNNKEL (reference sequence). Full variable domain (remainder filled in from reference TRBV3-1 and TRBJ1-2): DTAVSQTPKYLVTQMGNDKSIKCEQNLGHDTMYWYKQDSKKFLKIMFSYNNKELIINETVPNRFSPKSPDKAHLNLHINSLELGDSAVYFCASSQDEIEEYTFGSGTRLTVV.

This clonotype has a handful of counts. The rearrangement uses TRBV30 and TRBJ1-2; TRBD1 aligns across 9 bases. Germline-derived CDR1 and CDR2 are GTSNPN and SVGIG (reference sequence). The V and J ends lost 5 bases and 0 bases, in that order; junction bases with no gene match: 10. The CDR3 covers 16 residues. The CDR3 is CAWLLQGARTNYGYTF. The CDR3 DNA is TGTGCCTGGCTCCTACAGGGGGCACGGACTAACTATGGCTACACCTTC. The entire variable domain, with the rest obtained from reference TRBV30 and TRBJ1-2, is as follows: SQTIHQWPATLVQPVGSPLSLECTVEGTSNPNLYWYRQAAGRGLQLLFYSVGIGQISSEVPQNLSASRPQDRQFILSSKKLLLSDSGFYLCAWLLQGARTNYGYTFGSGTRLTVV.

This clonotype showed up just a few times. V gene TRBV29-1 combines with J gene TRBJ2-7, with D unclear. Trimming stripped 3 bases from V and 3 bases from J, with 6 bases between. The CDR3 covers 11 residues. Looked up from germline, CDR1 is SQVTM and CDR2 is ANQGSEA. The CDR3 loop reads CSVDGGYEQYF. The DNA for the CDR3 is TGCAGCGTTGATGGTGGCTACGAGCAGTACTTC.